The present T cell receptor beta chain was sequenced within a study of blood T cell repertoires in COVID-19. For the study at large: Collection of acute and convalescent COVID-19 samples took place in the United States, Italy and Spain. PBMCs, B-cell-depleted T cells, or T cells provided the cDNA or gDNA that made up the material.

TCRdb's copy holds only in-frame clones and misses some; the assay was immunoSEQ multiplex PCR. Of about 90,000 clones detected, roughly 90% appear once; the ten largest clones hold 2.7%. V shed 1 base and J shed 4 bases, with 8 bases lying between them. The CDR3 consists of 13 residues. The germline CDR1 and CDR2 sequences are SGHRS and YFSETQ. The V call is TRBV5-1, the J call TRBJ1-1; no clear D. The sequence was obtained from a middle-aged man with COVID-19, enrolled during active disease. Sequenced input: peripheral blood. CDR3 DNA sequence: TGCGCCAGCAGCTTGTTCGCGTCCACTGAAGCTTTCTTT. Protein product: CASSLFASTEAFF.